What follows describes a single TCR beta chain. Its target is unknown. This sample is part of a study of T cell repertoires in cytomegalovirus infection. Background on the study: CMV infection plus the matching HLA type was flagged by public TCR beta signatures.

Whole-study results and caveats: Using cumulative public TCR beta family frequency, the authors identified those who carried CMV together with the relevant HLA. Clonotypes of TCR beta that were HLA-C-restricted and CMV-specific dominated the ex vivo response.

TCRdb called the reads again in MiXCR, with one record for every CDR3 protein. The table lists approximately 150,000 distinct CDR3 sequences, 17% of them singletons. The source is a human donor in good health (CMV status not recorded). Some clones in this sample may be carry-over from other donors' samples. The sample was CD8+ T cells from PBMCs.

The CDR3 reads CASSLTVVEQFF. Written as DNA, the CDR3 is TGTGCCAGCAGCTTGACGGTCGTCGAGCAGTTCTTC. This chain joins TRBV5-6 and TRBJ2-1; the D is unclear. Germline values: CDR1 SGHDT, CDR2 YYEEEE. The CDR3 is made up of 12 amino acids. Trimming took 1 base from V and 10 from J, leaving 9 bases between them.